Included here is one T cell receptor beta chain sequence, with context. Antigen: not known. This CDR3 spans 15 amino acids. V was shortened by 3 bases and J by 5 bases, with 17 bases between the two germline ends. Germline values: CDR1 SGDLS, CDR2 YYNGEE. These data belong to a study of cytomegalovirus exposure and HLA in healthy donors. Study-wide points: As confirmed in vitro, a few CMV-associated chains were specific for CMV antigens. Reports showed the classifier diagnosing cytomegalovirus status with high specificity and sensitivity. Associated with cytomegalovirus, according to the listing, were around 160 TCR beta chains.

Generated by immunoSEQ multiplex PCR, the TCRdb table keeps only in-frame clones and is missing some. The top ten hold approximately 1.1% of the sample, which has some 230,000 clones, about 90% seen once. The gene calls are TRBV9 and TRBJ1-1; weak D call: TRBD1 (6 bases). The source of this sequence is a woman between 18 and 29 years old in good health and CMV-seronegative. Specimen: PBMCs. CDR3 region: CASSAPDRIGTEAFF. For the CDR3, the DNA is TGTGCCAGCAGCGCACCAGACAGGATAGGAACTGAAGCTTTCTTT.